These 4 T cell receptor beta chains were all obtained from the same sample, sequenced in a study of CXCR3-negative and CXCR3-positive naive CD8 T cells. UMI-labeled 5' RACE TRB cDNA libraries were prepared from the cells. Reanalyzing the 5' RACE reads, TCRdb keeps one entry per CDR3 protein, without DNA. The data include under 8,000 distinct CDR3 sequences; the top ten clones carry almost 1.5%. Sequencing was carried out using naive CXCR3- CD8+ T cells from blood. Specified subset: CD45RO-CCR7+CD27+CD95- naive CD8+ T cells lacking CXCR3 (TNR3-). The receptors originated from a human donor in good health. Some clones in this sample may be carry-over from other donors' samples.

This clonotype is labeled medium-sized (0.01 to 0.1%) based on frequency. The chain employs TRBV29-1 and TRBJ2-5; as DNA is missing, the TRBD2 call by TCRdb cannot be tested. The CDR3 extends over 12 amino acids. The germline V gene has CDR1 SQVTM and CDR2 ANQGSEA. The CDR3 protein is CSETSGEETQYF. The full variable domain, its missing parts supplied by reference TRBV29-1 and TRBJ2-5, is SAVISQKPSRDICQRGTSLTIQCQVDSQVTMMFWYRQQPGQSLTLIATANQGSEATYESGFVIDKFPISRPNLTFSTLTVSNMSPEDSSIYLCSETSGEETQYFGPGTRLLVL.

This clonotype is medium-sized by frequency. V and J are TRBV29-1 and TRBJ1-2. The length of the CDR3 is 12 residues. Germline values: CDR1 SQVTM, CDR2 ANQGSEA. CDR3 region: CSVFFGDYGYTF.

Considering frequency, this clonotype is medium-sized. This chain links TRBV5-1 with TRBJ2-7; the TCRdb call, TRBD1, lacks DNA for checking. Germline lookup yields CDR1 SGHRS and CDR2 YFSETQ. This CDR3 region has 14 residues. The CDR3 loop reads CASTMLGGSYEQYF.

This chain joins TRBV29-1 and TRBJ2-1; TCRdb outputs TRBD2, but without DNA this stays unchecked. The germline CDR1 and CDR2 sequences are SQVTM and ANQGSEA. CDR3 length: 17 amino acids. CDR3 region: CSVEGTGLAGTYNEQFF.